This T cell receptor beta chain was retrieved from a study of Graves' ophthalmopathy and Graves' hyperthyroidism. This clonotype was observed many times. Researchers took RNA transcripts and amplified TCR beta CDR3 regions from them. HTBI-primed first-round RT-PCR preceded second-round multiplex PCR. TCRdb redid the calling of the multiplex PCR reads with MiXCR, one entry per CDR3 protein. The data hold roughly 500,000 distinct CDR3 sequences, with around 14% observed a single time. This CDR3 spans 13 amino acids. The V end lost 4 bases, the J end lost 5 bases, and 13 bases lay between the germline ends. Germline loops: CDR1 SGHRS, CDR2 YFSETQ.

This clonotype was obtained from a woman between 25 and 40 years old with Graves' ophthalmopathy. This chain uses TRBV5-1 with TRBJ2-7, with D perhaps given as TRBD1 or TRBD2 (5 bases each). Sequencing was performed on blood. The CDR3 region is CASSLGEPNEQYF. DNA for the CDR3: TGCGCCAGCAGCCTGGGGGAGCCTAACGAGCAGTACTTC.